One sample yielded the 9 T cell receptor beta chains listed below, sequenced in a study of blood T cell repertoires in COVID-19. TCRdb's table, derived via immunoSEQ multiplex PCR, lists solely in-frame clones and lacks some. Seen here are approximately 120,000 clones, 70% to 75% observed once, and the top ten hold roughly 5.5%. Source material: peripheral blood. The receptors here all came from a man aged 55 to 70 with acute or convalescent COVID-19.

This clone was seen more than once but under ten times. This chain uses TRBV11-1 with TRBJ2-7, with D tentatively TRBD2 (5 bases). CDR3 length equals 14 residues. The V gene lost 5 bases and the J gene lost 4 bases, with 15 bases spanning the gap. Germline CDR1 SGHAT, CDR2 FQDESV (reference sequence). CDR3 region: CASSPSGDQYEQYF. The CDR3 DNA is TGTGCCAGCAGCCCCTCCGGGGATCAGTACGAGCAGTACTTC.

The chain carries TRBV5-1 and TRBJ1-1; D is ambiguous. Germline-derived CDR1 and CDR2 are SGHRS and YFSETQ. V lost 0 bases to trimming and J lost 0 bases, with 9 bases between them. The CDR3 is 15 amino acids. CDR3 region: CASSLVYSMNTEAFF. The CDR3 DNA is TGCGCCAGCAGCTTGGTGTACAGTATGAACACTGAAGCTTTCTTT.

V is TRBV19 and J is TRBJ2-7, with D perhaps matching TRBD1 (6 bases). CDR1 is LNHDA, CDR2 SQIVND, per germline (reference sequence). This CDR3 contains 14 residues. V lost 6 bases, J lost 2 bases, and 14 bases lay in between. The CDR3 DNA reads TGTGCCAGTAGCCGACAGGACTTCACCTACGAGCAGTACTTC. Translating it yields CASSRQDFTYEQYF.

The rearrangement links TRBV9 to TRBJ2-3, with 9 bases identical to TRBD1. Per germline, CDR1 SGDLS and CDR2 YYNGEE. J gave up 4 bases and V 3 bases, and 12 bases lay outside the gene matches. This CDR3 has 17 residues. In nucleotides, the CDR3 is TGTGCCAGCAGCGCAGTGAGGGGACAGGGTGGTGCAGATACGCAGTATTTT. Residues: CASSAVRGQGGADTQYF. The variable domain in full, with the rest retrieved from reference TRBV9 and TRBJ2-3, is DSGVTQTPKHLITATGQRVTLRCSPRSGDLSVYWYQQSLDQGLQFLIQYYNGEERAKGNILERFSAQQFPDLHSELNLSSLELGDSALYFCASSAVRGQGGADTQYFGPGTRLTVL.

The chain joins TRBV19 to TRBJ1-5; the match to TRBD1 covers 8 bases. V was pared by 5 bases and J by 0 bases, with 3 bases of the junction left unmatched. This CDR3 has 15 amino acids. Germline assignment: CDR1 LNHDA and CDR2 SQIVND (reference sequence). CDR3: CASSRDRYSNQPQHF. DNA of the CDR3: TGTGCCAGTAGTCGGGACAGGTATAGCAATCAGCCCCAGCATTTT.

The chain combines TRBV12-3 or TRBV12-4 with TRBJ1-1, with D perhaps matching TRBD1 (6 bases). The CDR3 loop spans 12 amino acids. Trimming removed 5 bases at V and 8 bases at J, with 12 bases between. CDR3 sequence (DNA): TGTGCCAGCAGTCCCAGGGGACAAGAAGCTTTCTTT. This encodes CASSPRGQEAFF.

The J gene is TRBJ2-3, the V gene TRBV5-6; 10 bases fit TRBD1. Germline CDR1 and CDR2: SGHDT and YYEEEE. The CDR3 spans 16 residues. V was pared by 4 bases and J by 0 bases, with 5 bases of the junction left unmatched. CDR3 bases: TGTGCCAGCAGCAAAGGGACAGGGGTTAGCACAGATACGCAGTATTTT. This encodes CASSKGTGVSTDTQYF. Supplemented by reference TRBV5-6 and TRBJ2-3, the full variable domain reads DAGVTQSPTHLIKTRGQQVTLRCSPKSGHDTVSWYQQALGQGPQFIFQYYEEEERQRGNFPDRFSGHQFPNYSSELNVNALLLGDSALYLCASSKGTGVSTDTQYFGPGTRLTVL.

The chain combines TRBV5-1 with TRBJ2-3; 7 nucleotides match TRBD1. V shed 4 bases, J shed 0 bases, and the junction held 8 bases outside the gene matches. CDR3 size: 16 residues. Germline V gene sequence: CDR1 SGHRS, CDR2 YFSETQ. CDR3 DNA sequence: TGCGCCAGCAGCCCTAAACCAGGGGGAAGCACAGATACGCAGTATTTT. Amino acids: CASSPKPGGSTDTQYF.

In nucleotides, the CDR3 is TGTGCCAGCAGTGAAATACACTTAGGGGGACGGACCTTC. As protein: CASSEIHLGGRTF. The rearrangement links TRBV6-1 to TRBJ1-2; tentative D call: TRBD1 (6 bases). Per germline, CDR1 MNHNS and CDR2 SASEGT. CDR3 size: 13 residues. V gave up 2 bases and J gave up 14 bases, with 18 bases separating them.